The clone carrying this TCR beta chain was counted between two and nine times. These data are taken from a study of human T cells and chemical hapten exposure. Study summary: Recorded diagnoses among the mostly female patients were alopecia areata, totalis or universalis.

Regarding time point: pre-sensitization, week 0. This sample's treatment: therapeutic diphenylcyclopropenone sensitization with weekly scalp DPC. It was from unfractionated whole blood that total RNA was extracted. Germline V gene sequence: CDR1 DFQATT, CDR2 SNEGSKA (reference sequence). This CDR3 has 14 amino acids. V gave up 6 bases and J gave up 1 base, with 15 bases separating them. TCRdb passed the RACE reads through MiXCR, listing each CDR3 protein once. The sample contains about 89,000 distinct CDR3 sequences, approximately 11% of which appear only once. This receptor was obtained from an older woman with alopecia areata. Some clones in this sample may be carry-over from other donors' samples. This material consisted of whole blood, taken in connection with sensitization to the hapten diphenylcyclopropenone (DPC). V gene TRBV20-1 combines with J gene TRBJ1-1, with D perhaps TRBD1 (5 bases). The CDR3 region has the DNA TGCAGTGCCTCCGGGCGAGGGGCGAACACTGAAGCTTTCTTT. Amino acid sequence: CSASGRGANTEAFF.